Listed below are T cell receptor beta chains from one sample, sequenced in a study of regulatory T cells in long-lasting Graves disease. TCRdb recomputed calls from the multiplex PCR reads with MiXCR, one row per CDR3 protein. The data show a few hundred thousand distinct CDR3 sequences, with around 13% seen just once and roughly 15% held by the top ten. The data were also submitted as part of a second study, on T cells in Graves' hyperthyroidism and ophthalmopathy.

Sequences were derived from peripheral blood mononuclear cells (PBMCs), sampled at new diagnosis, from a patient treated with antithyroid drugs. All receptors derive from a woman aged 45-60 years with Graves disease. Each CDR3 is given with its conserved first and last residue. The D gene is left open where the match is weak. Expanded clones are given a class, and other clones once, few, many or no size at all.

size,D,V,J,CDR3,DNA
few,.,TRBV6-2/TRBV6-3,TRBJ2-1,CASTVDGSYNEQFF,TGTGCCAGCACGGTGGACGGGTCCTACAATGAGCAGTTCTTC
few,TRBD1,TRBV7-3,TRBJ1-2,CASSSGQALFPYGYTF,TGTGCCAGCAGCTCGGGACAGGCCCTTTTCCCTTATGGCTACACCTTC
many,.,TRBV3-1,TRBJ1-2,CASSQETANYGYTF,TGTGCCAGCAGCCAAGAGACGGCGAACTATGGCTACACCTTC
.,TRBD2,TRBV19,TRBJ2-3,CASRVAGWAQDTQYF,TGTGCCAGTAGAGTAGCGGGATGGGCGCAAGATACGCAGTATTTT
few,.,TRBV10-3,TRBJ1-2,CAISGRGGGYTF,TGTGCCATCAGTGGCAGGGGAGGAGGCTACACCTTC
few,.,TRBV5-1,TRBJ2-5,CASSLGSAPQETQYF,TGCGCCAGCAGCTTGGGGTCGGCACCTCAAGAGACCCAGTACTTC
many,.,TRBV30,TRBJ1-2,CAWRATVIYGYTF,TGTGCCTGGCGAGCGACGGTGATCTATGGCTACACCTTC
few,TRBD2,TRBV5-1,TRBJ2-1,CASSLRPGRDYRSPVNEQFF,TGCGCCAGCAGCTTGCGTCCAGGCAGGGACTACCGCTCGCCAGTCAATGAGCAGTTCTTC
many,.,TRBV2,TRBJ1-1,CASLRGGGTEAFF,TGTGCCAGCCTCCGGGGAGGTGGCACTGAAGCTTTCTTT
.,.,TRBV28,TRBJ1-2,CASSSYRTGYTF,TGTGCCAGCAGCTCATACAGGACTGGCTACACCTTC
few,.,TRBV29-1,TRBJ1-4,CSVAEAGEKLFF,TGCAGCGTTGCCGAGGCCGGGGAAAAACTGTTTTTT
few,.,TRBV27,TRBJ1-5,CASSFVLGQPQHF,TGTGCCAGCAGTTTTGTTCTCGGACAGCCCCAGCATTTT
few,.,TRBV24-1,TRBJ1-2,CATSDPLTDGYTF,TGTGCCACCAGTGACCCGTTGACAGATGGCTACACCTTC
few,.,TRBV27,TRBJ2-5,CASSPGAFTRETQYF,TGTGCCAGCAGCCCGGGAGCCTTTACACGGGAGACCCAGTACTTC